Sequencing of this T cell receptor delta chain was carried out in a study of human gamma delta and Vdelta1 T cells (dated 2018 in TCRdb). Looking at the study overall: Delta One T cells, Vd1+ gamma-delta T cells, were investigated in the study as cytotoxic effectors against acute myeloid leukemia.

In this sample, this clone turned up once. This receptor's antigen is unknown. Per-base qualities were not stored, and no clone one base away is much larger. A lone read gives weak evidence. To prepare the library, PCR was applied. Sequencing used an Illumina MiSeq. TCRdb called clones anew from the public reads via CATT; matching DNA rows were later pooled. The sample has roughly 640 delta-chain clones on record, about a fifth of them singletons. Approximately 89% of the sample comes from the top ten. V is cut by 0 bases and J by 1 base, and the space between the germline ends is 21 bases. The CDR3 starts with the cysteine, ends with the phenylalanine, and has 19 residues. Kept here is only the CDR3 DNA, which spans 57 bases and is read in frame from base 1. The germline V gene encodes CDR1 TSWWSYY and CDR2 QGS.

The TCR was taken from a human donor in good health. The chain is made from TRDV1 and TRDJ1; the D region possibly corresponds to TRDD3 (6 bases align). Sequenced sample: Vdelta1 gamma-delta T cells from blood. According to the study, the label for this sample's cell subset or site signals: Vd1+ T cells from peripheral blood. CDR3 region: CALGELTTPYLGVTDKLIF. The sequenced DNA: TGTGCTCTTGGGGAACTAACGACTCCGTACTTGGGGGTCACCGATAAACTCATCTTT.